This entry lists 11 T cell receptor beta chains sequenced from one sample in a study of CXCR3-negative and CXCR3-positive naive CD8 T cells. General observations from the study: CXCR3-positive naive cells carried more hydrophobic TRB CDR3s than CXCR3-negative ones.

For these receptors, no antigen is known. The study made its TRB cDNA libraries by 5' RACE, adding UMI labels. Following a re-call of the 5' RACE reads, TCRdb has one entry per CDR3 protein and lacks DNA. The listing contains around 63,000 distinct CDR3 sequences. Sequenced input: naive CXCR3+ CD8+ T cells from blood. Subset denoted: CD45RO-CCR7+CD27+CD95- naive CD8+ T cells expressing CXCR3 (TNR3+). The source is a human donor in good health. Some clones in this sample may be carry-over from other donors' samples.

The CDR3 is CASSSGTSREQYF. The genes are TRBV13 and TRBJ2-7; TCRdb calls TRBD2, which cannot be checked without DNA. The CDR3 length is 13 residues. The V gene's germline CDR1 is PRHDT and CDR2 FYEKMQ (reference sequence).

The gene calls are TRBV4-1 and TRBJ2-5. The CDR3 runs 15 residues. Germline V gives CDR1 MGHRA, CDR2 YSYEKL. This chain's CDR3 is CASSQVGGNQETQYF.

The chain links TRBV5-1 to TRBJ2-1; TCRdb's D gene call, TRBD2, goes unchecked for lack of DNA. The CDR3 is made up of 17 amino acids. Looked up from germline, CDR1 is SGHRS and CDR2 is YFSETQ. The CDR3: CASSLPISGASYNEQFF.

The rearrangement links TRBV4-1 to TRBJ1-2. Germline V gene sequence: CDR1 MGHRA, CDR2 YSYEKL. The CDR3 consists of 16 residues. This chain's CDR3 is CASSQDVTTDAYGYTF.

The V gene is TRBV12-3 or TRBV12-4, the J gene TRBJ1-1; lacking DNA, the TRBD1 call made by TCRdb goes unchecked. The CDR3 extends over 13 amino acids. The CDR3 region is CASTAGAPAEAFF.

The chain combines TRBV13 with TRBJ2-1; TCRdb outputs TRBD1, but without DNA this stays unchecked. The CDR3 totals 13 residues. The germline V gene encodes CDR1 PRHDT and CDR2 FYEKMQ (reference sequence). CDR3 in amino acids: CASSPNRGAEQFF.

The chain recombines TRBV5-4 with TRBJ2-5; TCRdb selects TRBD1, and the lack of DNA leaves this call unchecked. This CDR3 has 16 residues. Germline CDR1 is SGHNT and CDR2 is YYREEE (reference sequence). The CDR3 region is CASSSRVTEQRETQYF.

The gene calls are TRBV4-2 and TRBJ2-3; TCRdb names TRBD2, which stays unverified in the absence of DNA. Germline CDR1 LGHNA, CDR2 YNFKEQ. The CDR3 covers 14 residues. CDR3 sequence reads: CASSGTSDTDTQYF.

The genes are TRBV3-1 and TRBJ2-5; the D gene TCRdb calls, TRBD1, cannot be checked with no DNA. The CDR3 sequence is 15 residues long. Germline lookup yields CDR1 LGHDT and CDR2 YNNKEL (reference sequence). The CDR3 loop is CASSLMTGTQETQYF.

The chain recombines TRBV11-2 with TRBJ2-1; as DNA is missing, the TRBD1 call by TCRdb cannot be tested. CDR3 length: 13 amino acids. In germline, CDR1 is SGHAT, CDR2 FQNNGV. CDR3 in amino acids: CASSPTGGNEQFF.

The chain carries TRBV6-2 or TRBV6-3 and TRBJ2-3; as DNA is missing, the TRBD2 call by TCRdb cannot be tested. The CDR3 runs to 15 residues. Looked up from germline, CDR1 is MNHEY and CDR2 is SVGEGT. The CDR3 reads CASRLLAGVQDAQYF.